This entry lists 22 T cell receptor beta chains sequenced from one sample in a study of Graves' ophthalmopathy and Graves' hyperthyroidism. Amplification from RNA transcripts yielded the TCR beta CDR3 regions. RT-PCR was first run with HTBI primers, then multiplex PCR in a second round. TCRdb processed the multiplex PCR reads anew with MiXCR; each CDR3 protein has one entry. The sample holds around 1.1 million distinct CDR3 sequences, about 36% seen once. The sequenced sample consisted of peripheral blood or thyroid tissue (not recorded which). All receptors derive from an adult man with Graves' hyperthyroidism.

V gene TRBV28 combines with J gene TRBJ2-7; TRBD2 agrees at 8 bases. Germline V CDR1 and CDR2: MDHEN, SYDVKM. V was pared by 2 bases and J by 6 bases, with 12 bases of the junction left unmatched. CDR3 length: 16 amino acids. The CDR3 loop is CASSLRVAGGLGEQYF. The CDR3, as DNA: TGTGCCAGCAGTTTACGGGTGGCGGGGGGCCTGGGCGAGCAGTACTTC.

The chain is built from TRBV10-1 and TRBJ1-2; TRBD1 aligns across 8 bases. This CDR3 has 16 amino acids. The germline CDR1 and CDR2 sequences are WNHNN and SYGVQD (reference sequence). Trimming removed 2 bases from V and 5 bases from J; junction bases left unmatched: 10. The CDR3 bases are TGCGCCAGCAGTGAGGGCACCTCGGACAGGGCGTATGGCTACACCTTC. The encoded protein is CASSEGTSDRAYGYTF.

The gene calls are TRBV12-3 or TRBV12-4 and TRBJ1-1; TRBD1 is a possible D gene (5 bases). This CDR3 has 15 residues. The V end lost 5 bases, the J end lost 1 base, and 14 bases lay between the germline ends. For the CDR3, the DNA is TGTGCCAGCAGTCGGTGGGGCAGGTCGAACACTGAAGCTTTCTTT. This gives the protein CASSRWGRSNTEAFF.

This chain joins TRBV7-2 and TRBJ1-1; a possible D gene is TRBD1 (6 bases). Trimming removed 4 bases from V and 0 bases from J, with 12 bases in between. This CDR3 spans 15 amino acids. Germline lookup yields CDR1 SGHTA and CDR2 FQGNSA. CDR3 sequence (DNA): TGTGCCAGCAGCTCTACAGGGACGCTGAACACTGAAGCTTTCTTT. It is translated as CASSSTGTLNTEAFF.

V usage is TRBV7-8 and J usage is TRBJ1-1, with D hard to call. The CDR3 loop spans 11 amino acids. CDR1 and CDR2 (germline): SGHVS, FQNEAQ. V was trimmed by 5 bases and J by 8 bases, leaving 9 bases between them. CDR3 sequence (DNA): TGTGCCAGCAGCCTACTTCCGGAAGCTTTCTTT. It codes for CASSLLPEAFF.

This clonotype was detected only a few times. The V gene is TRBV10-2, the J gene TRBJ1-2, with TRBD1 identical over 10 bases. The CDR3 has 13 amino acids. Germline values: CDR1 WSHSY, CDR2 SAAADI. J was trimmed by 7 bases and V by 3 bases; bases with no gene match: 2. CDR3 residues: CASSDGQGGGYTF. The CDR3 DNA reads TGCGCCAGCAGTGACGGACAGGGGGGTGGCTACACCTTC.

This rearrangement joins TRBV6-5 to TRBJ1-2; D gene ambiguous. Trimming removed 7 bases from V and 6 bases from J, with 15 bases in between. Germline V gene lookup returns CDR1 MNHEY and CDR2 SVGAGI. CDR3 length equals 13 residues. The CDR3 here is CASISTSGHGYTF. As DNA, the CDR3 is TGTGCCAGCATCTCTACGTCCGGGCATGGCTACACCTTC.

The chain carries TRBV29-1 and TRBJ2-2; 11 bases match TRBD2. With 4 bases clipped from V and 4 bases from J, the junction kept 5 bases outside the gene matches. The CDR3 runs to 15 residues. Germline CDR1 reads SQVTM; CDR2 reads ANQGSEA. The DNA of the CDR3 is TGCAGCGTTGGGCTAGCGGGAGGTCCCACCGGGGAGCTGTTTTTT. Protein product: CSVGLAGGPTGELFF.

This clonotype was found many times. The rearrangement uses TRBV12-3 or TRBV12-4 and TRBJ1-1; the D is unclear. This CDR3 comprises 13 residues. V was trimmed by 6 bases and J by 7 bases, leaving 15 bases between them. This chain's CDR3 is CASSLRSGSEAFF. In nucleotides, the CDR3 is TGTGCCAGCAGCCTGAGGTCCGGCAGTGAAGCTTTCTTT.

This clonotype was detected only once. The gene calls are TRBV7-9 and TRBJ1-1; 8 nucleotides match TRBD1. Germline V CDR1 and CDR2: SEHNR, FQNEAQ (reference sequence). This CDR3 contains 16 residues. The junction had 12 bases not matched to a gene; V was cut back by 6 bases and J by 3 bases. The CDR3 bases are TGTGCCAGCAGTATACTGTGGACAGGGAAGGACACTGAAGCTTTCTTT. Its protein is CASSILWTGKDTEAFF.

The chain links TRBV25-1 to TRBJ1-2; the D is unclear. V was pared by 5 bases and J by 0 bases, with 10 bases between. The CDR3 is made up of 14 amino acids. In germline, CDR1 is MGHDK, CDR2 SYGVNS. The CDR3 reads CASSSPLTNYGYTF. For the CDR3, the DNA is TGTGCCAGCAGTTCTCCGCTCACTAACTATGGCTACACCTTC.

The CDR3 DNA reads as TGTGCCAGCAGTGAGCGCCCGGGACAGGGTTATGGCTACACCTTC. Translating gives CASSERPGQGYGYTF. The V call is TRBV6-1, the J call TRBJ1-2, with 9 positions matching TRBD1. V trimming: 3 bases; J trimming: 5 bases; junction bases outside the gene matches: 7. Germline V gives CDR1 MNHNS, CDR2 SASEGT. This CDR3 spans 15 amino acids.

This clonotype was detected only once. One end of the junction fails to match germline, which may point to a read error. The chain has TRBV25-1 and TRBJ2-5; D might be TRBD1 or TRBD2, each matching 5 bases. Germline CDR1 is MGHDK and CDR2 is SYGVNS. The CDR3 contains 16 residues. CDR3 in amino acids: CAGSLAPGRPGETQYF. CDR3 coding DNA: TGTGCCGGCAGCTTGGCTCCGGGGCGCCCAGGGGAGACCCAGTACTTC.

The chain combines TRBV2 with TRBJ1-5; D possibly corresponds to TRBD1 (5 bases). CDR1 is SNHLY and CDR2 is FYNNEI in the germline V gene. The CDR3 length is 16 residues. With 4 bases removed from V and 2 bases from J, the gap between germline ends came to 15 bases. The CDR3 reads CASSASGPQGNQPQHF. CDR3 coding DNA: TGTGCCAGCAGTGCCTCGGGACCGCAGGGCAATCAGCCCCAGCATTTT. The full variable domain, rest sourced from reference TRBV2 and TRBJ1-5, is EPEVTQTPSHQVTQMGQEVILRCVPISNHLYFYWYRQILGQKVEFLVSFYNNEISEKSEIFDDQFSVERPDGSNFTLKIRSTKLEDSAMYFCASSASGPQGNQPQHFGDGTRLSIL.

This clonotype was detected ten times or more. DNA for the CDR3: TGCAGTGCTAGAGATCAGGGGACGACTAACTATGGCTACACCTTC. Amino acid sequence: CSARDQGTTNYGYTF. This chain joins TRBV20-1 and TRBJ1-2; perhaps TRBD1 as D (6 bases). Germline CDR1 DFQATT, CDR2 SNEGSKA (reference sequence). CDR3 size: 15 residues. Deletions cut 0 bases from V and 0 bases from J, with 11 bases between.

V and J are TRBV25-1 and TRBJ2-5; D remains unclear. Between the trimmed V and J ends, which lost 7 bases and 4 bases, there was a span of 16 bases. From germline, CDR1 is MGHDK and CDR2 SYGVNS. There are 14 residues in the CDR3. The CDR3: CASTLLGYRETQYF. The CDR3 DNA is TGTGCCAGCACCCTTCTCGGGTATCGAGAGACCCAGTACTTC.

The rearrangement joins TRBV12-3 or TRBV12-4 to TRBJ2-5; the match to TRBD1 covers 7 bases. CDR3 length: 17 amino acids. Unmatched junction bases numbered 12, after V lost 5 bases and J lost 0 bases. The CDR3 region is CASSGGLGTANQETQYF. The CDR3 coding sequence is TGTGCCAGCAGTGGGGGTTTGGGGACAGCTAACCAAGAGACCCAGTACTTC.

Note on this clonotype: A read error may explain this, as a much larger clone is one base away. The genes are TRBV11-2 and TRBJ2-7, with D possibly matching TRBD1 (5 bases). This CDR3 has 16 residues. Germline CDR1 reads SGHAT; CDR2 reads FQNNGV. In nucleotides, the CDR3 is TGTGCCGGCAGCTTATCGGCCCCAGGGCTACGACACGAGCAGTACTTC. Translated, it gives CAGSLSAPGLRHEQYF. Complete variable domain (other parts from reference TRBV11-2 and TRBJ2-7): EAGVAQSPRYKIIEKRQSVAFWCNPISGHATLYWYQQILGQGPKLLIQFQNNGVVDDSQLPKDRFSAERLKGVDSTLKIQPAKLEDSAVYLCAGSLSAPGLRHEQYFGPGTRLTVT.

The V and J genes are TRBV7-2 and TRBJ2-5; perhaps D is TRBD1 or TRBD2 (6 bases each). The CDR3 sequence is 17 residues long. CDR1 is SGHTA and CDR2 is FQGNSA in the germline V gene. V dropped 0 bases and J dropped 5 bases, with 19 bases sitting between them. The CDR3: CASSLASTGGGVETQYF. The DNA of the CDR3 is TGTGCCAGCAGCTTAGCGTCGACCGGGGGCGGGGTCGAGACCCAGTACTTC.

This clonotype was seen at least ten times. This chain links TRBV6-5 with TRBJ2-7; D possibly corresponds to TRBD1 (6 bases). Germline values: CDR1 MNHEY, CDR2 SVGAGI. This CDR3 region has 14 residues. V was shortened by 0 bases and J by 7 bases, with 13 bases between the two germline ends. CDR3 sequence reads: CASSYSRGTGEQYF. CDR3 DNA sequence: TGTGCCAGCAGTTACTCGAGGGGGACGGGAGAGCAGTACTTC.

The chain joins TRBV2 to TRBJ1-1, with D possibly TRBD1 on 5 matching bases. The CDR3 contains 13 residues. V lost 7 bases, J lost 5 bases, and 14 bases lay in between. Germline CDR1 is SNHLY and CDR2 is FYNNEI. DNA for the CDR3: TGTGCCAGCACGGGGGGAGTGGAAACTGAAGCTTTCTTT. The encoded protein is CASTGGVETEAFF.

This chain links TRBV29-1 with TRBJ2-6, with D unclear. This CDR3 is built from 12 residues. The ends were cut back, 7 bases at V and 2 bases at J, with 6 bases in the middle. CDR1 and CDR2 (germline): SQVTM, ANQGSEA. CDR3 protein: CSGNAGANVLTF. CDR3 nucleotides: TGCAGCGGAAACGCTGGGGCCAACGTCCTGACTTTC.